Detailed here is one T cell receptor (beta chain). Its specificity is not known. The sample originates from a study of shared clonotypes between healthy human individuals. Study observations and caveats: A handful of donors showed sharing of around 5.3% of naive CD4 clonotypes. Richness estimates generally favored naive over memory subsets.

The assay was immunoSEQ multiplex PCR, and TCRdb's table has in-frame clones only and misses some. The sample has about 1.1 million clones; 75% to 80% are singletons. Naive CD45RA+ and memory CD45RA-negative subsets were split from CD4+ cells. Trimming took 7 bases from V and 4 from J; bases not matched to a gene: 9. Germline values: CDR1 SNHLY, CDR2 FYNNEI. This CDR3 has 16 amino acids. The source material was memory CD4+ T cells from PBMCs. As for subset: CD45RA-negative fraction. The TCR comes from a man aged 18 to 30 in good health. Some clones in this sample may be carry-over from other donors' samples. The J gene is TRBJ2-1, the V gene TRBV2, with 11 bases matching TRBD2. The DNA for the CDR3 is TGTGCCAGCACCCTCTCTAGCGGGAGGCAGTACAATGAGCAGTTCTTC. Translation: CASTLSSGRQYNEQFF.